This TCR beta chain stems from a study of control samples from healthy donors and cancer patients. Repertoires were generated with immunoSEQ multiplex PCR, while TCRdb's copy carries only in-frame clones and drops some. The sample lists about 71,000 clones, 85% to 90% occurring once. CDR3 length: 15 residues. The V gene lost 6 bases and the J gene lost 7 bases, with 21 bases spanning the gap. Germline CDR1 and CDR2: MNHNY and SVGAGI (reference sequence). The chain links TRBV6-6 to TRBJ1-2; D unresolved. The sequence was collected from a man between 60 and 75 years old with lung cancer. Specimen: PBMCs. For the CDR3, the DNA is TGTGCCAGCAGCCGCGGGGAGGCTCAGGCGCTTGGCTACACCTTC. Its protein is CASSRGEAQALGYTF.